The next 10 T cell receptor beta chains were all read from a single sample in a study of cytomegalovirus exposure and HLA in healthy donors. In the PCR, 60 Vbeta and 13 Jbeta primers were used. Profiling relied on immunoSEQ multiplex PCR, and the TCRdb table lists in-frame clones only, not all of them. The sample has under 150,000 clones, around 82% seen once. The sample consisted of PBMCs. These receptors were obtained from a boy between 10 and 17 years old in good health and CMV-seronegative.

This clone was detected only once. V usage is TRBV5-6 and J usage is TRBJ2-7; 9 nucleotides agree with TRBD1. CDR3 length: 14 amino acids. Germline lookup yields CDR1 SGHDT and CDR2 YYEEEE. J was trimmed by 4 bases and V by 2 bases; bases with no gene match: 4. CDR3 sequence: CASSFGTGTYEQYF. The CDR3 DNA follows: TGTGCCAGCAGCTTCGGGACAGGGACTTACGAGCAGTACTTC.

This rearrangement joins TRBV11-3 to TRBJ2-1; the match to TRBD2 covers 7 bases. This CDR3 is 14 amino acids long. The junction had 7 bases not matched to a gene; V was cut back by 5 bases and J by 6 bases. Germline assignment: CDR1 SGHNT and CDR2 YENEEA. The DNA for the CDR3 is TGTGCCAGCAGCCCACAAGCGGGGCGCAATGAGCAGTTCTTC. Translated: CASSPQAGRNEQFF. Combining the CDR3 with reference TRBV11-3 and TRBJ2-1 gives the whole variable domain EAGVVQSPRYKIIEKKQPVAFWCNPISGHNTLYWYLQNLGQGPELLIRYENEEAVDDSQLPKDRFSAERLKGVDSTLKIQPAELGDSAVYLCASSPQAGRNEQFFGPGTRLTVL.

The chain employs TRBV4-2 and TRBJ2-5, with 8 bases identical to TRBD2. The germline gives CDR1 LGHNA, CDR2 YNFKEQ. The J segment lost 3 bases and the V segment lost 2 bases, leaving 5 bases of the junction unmatched. The CDR3 is 15 residues long. Here the CDR3 reads CASSQPAGDEETQYF. DNA for the CDR3: TGTGCCAGCAGCCAACCAGCGGGGGACGAAGAGACCCAGTACTTC.

V and J are TRBV25-1 and TRBJ2-3, with 9 bases lining up with TRBD2. J gave up 0 bases and V 4 bases, and 2 bases lay outside the gene matches. The CDR3 loop spans 15 amino acids. Germline V CDR1 and CDR2: MGHDK, SYGVNS. The CDR3 loop reads CASSALAGSTDTQYF. As DNA, the CDR3 is TGTGCCAGCAGTGCCCTAGCGGGGAGCACAGATACGCAGTATTTT.

This clone was found once. The chain is built from TRBV13 and TRBJ1-1; D is undetermined. Trimming took off 0 bases at V and 1 base at J, with 6 bases between the two ends. Germline CDR1 is PRHDT and CDR2 is FYEKMQ (reference sequence). The CDR3 runs 14 residues. Here the CDR3 reads CASSLGLGNTEAFF. The CDR3 region has the DNA TGTGCCAGCAGCTTAGGTCTCGGGAACACTGAAGCTTTCTTT.

The rearrangement uses TRBV7-2 and TRBJ1-5; possible D gene TRBD1, 6 bases. The germline CDR1 and CDR2 sequences are SGHTA and FQGNSA. V was pared by 5 bases and J by 4 bases, with 12 bases between. The CDR3 extends over 14 amino acids. The CDR3 here is CASSPSQGNQPQHF. The CDR3 DNA reads TGTGCCAGCAGCCCCTCTCAGGGGAATCAGCCCCAGCATTTT.

The chain combines TRBV30 with TRBJ2-7; TRBD2 agrees at 10 bases. The V segment lost 2 bases and the J segment 3 bases; nucleotides outside the gene matches: 1. Germline V CDR1 and CDR2: GTSNPN, SVGIG (reference sequence). CDR3 size: 13 residues. The DNA of the CDR3 is TGTGCCTGGAGTATAGCGGGAGGCTACGAGCAGTACTTC. This gives the protein CAWSIAGGYEQYF. Full variable domain (outside the CDR3, taken from reference TRBV30 and TRBJ2-7): SQTIHQWPATLVQPVGSPLSLECTVEGTSNPNLYWYRQAAGRGLQLLFYSVGIGQISSEVPQNLSASRPQDRQFILSSKKLLLSDSGFYLCAWSIAGGYEQYFGPGTRLTVT.

This chain links TRBV7-2 with TRBJ2-2, with no clear D. This CDR3 spans 14 amino acids. CDR1 is SGHTA and CDR2 is FQGNSA in the germline V gene. Deletions cut 1 base from V and 3 bases from J, with 6 bases between. CDR3 DNA: TGTGCCAGCAGCTTAGAGAGTCACACCGGGGAGCTGTTTTTT. This gives the protein CASSLESHTGELFF.

This clone appeared once. The chain combines TRBV27 with TRBJ2-1, with 13 bases lining up with TRBD2. V lost 5 bases and J lost 7; bases outside the gene matches: 8. Germline V lookup: CDR1 MNHEY, CDR2 SMNVEV (reference sequence). CDR3 length equals 16 residues. The CDR3 DNA reads TGTGCCAGCAGTCCCTCGGGACTAGCGGGGCTGAATGAGCAGTTCTTC. Encoded protein: CASSPSGLAGLNEQFF.

J is TRBJ2-7 and V is TRBV25-1; D perhaps matches TRBD1 (5 bases). The germline V gene has CDR1 MGHDK and CDR2 SYGVNS. Trimming shortened V by 3 bases and J by 3 bases, and 15 bases separated the two germline ends. This CDR3 has 15 residues. The CDR3 DNA reads TGTGCCAGCAGTGAGCGGTGGGGCCTTCACTACGAGCAGTACTTC. Its translation is CASSERWGLHYEQYF.